The 9 T cell receptor beta chains below all came from one sample that was sequenced in a study of shared T cell receptors in the human thymus. Clones were read by immunoSEQ multiplex PCR, and TCRdb kept only the in-frame ones, dropping some. The sample includes hundreds of thousands of clones, 87% seen only once; the top ten take more than 0.009%. A further study also used this sample, focusing on human thymus T cells.

Sequenced input: thymocytes. The receptors here all came from a boy in the first two years of life with a congenital heart defect.

The chain links TRBV2 to TRBJ2-2; a weak D match, TRBD1 (5 bases). The CDR3 contains 12 residues. Germline CDR1 SNHLY, CDR2 FYNNEI. The V end lost 5 bases, the J end lost 5 bases, and 6 bases lay between the germline ends. DNA of the CDR3: TGTGCCAGCAGTCCAGGGACCGGGGAGCTGTTTTTT. This sequence encodes CASSPGTGELFF. Using reference TRBV2 and TRBJ2-2 for the parts outside the CDR3, the full variable domain is EPEVTQTPSHQVTQMGQEVILRCVPISNHLYFYWYRQILGQKVEFLVSFYNNEISEKSEIFDDQFSVERPDGSNFTLKIRSTKLEDSAMYFCASSPGTGELFFGEGSRLTVL.

The rearrangement joins TRBV5-6 to TRBJ2-1, with D uncertain. The CDR3 has 14 residues. V was cut by 1 base and J by 5 bases, with 10 bases left in between. Germline-derived CDR1 and CDR2 are SGHDT and YYEEEE. In nucleotides, the CDR3 is TGTGCCAGCAGCTTGCGGGTCCCTAACAATGAGCAGTTCTTC. This sequence encodes CASSLRVPNNEQFF.

This clone was counted a single time. The chain combines TRBV18 with TRBJ1-2, with 7 bases aligning to TRBD1. V was clipped by 4 bases and J by 8 bases; unmatched bases: 10. Germline CDR1 reads KGHSH; CDR2 reads LQKENI. CDR3 length: 14 residues. In DNA, the CDR3 is TGTGCCAGCTCACGGGGAGAGACAGGGAAGGGCTACACCTTC. This gives the protein CASSRGETGKGYTF.

The chain joins TRBV27 to TRBJ1-1, with TRBD1 identical over 7 bases. CDR1 is MNHEY and CDR2 is SMNVEV in the germline V gene (reference sequence). V was clipped by 4 bases and J by 4 bases; unmatched bases: 18. The CDR3 is 18 residues long. This CDR3 is CASSSDSKDRPNFTEAFF. The CDR3 DNA is TGTGCCAGCAGTTCGGACTCTAAGGACAGGCCAAATTTCACTGAAGCTTTCTTT.

The V gene is TRBV11-2, the J gene TRBJ2-2, with 8 bases lining up with TRBD1. After removal of 6 bases from V and 1 base from J, the junction contained 4 bases not matched to a gene. CDR1 is SGHAT, CDR2 FQNNGV, per germline. The CDR3 runs 15 residues. The CDR3, as DNA: TGTGCCAGCAGGCCAGGGGGCCTGAACACCGGGGAGCTGTTTTTT. Translation gives CASRPGGLNTGELFF.

This clone is a singleton in its sample. This chain links TRBV4-2 with TRBJ1-5; no definite D call. The CDR3 sequence is 15 residues long. Germline V lookup: CDR1 LGHNA, CDR2 YNFKEQ. V lost 0 bases, J lost 3 bases, and 9 bases lay in between. CDR3 region: CASSQDAKLNQPQHF. In nucleotides, the CDR3 is TGTGCCAGCAGCCAAGATGCCAAGCTCAATCAGCCCCAGCATTTT.

This clone was observed once. V gene TRBV6-5 combines with J gene TRBJ2-5, with a tentative D call TRBD2 (5 bases). The DNA end is more similar to TRBJ2-7, so the J call may be wrong. Germline V lookup: CDR1 MNHEY, CDR2 SVGAGI. The CDR3 has 13 residues. CDR3 bases: TGTGCCAGCAGTTATCCGGGGAACTACGAGCAGTACTTC. It encodes CASSYPGNYEQYF.

The chain links TRBV5-1 to TRBJ1-6, with TRBD1 matching 9 bases. Trimming at V came to 4 bases and at J to 3 bases, leaving 2 bases not matched to a gene. The CDR3 covers 15 residues. Germline-derived CDR1 and CDR2 are SGHRS and YFSETQ. CDR3 bases: TGCGCCAGCAGCCAGGGACAGGGCTATAATTCACCCCTCCACTTT. Translation gives CASSQGQGYNSPLHF.

The chain has TRBV9 and TRBJ2-1, with D maybe TRBD1 (6 bases). V lost 3 bases, J lost 0 bases, and 16 bases lay in between. This CDR3 spans 17 amino acids. Germline values: CDR1 SGDLS, CDR2 YYNGEE. CDR3 in amino acids: CASSAGQRNSSYNEQFF. The CDR3 DNA sequence: TGTGCCAGCAGCGCCGGACAGCGAAACAGCTCCTACAATGAGCAGTTCTTC.